This TCR beta chain originates from a study of early T cells in non-severe SARS-CoV-2 infection. The CDR3 is made up of 17 amino acids. The trim removed 3 bases at V and 0 bases at J, leaving 7 bases unmatched. This clonotype was recorded many times. Individual cDNA molecules were tagged with unique molecular identifiers. Using its own MiXCR run on the 5' RACE reads, TCRdb lists one record per CDR3 protein. The sample has about 44,000 distinct CDR3 sequences; less than 30% are singletons. The source material was whole blood, sampled at baseline. The V gene is TRBV12-3 or TRBV12-4, the J gene TRBJ2-3; 9 bases are shared with TRBD2. This clonotype was sampled from an adult who was a healthcare worker with PCR-confirmed SARS-CoV-2 infection or an uninfected control (not recorded which). This chain's CDR3 is CASSFLAGDPSTDTQYF. DNA for the CDR3: TGTGCCAGCAGTTTTTTAGCGGGAGACCCTAGCACAGATACGCAGTATTTT.